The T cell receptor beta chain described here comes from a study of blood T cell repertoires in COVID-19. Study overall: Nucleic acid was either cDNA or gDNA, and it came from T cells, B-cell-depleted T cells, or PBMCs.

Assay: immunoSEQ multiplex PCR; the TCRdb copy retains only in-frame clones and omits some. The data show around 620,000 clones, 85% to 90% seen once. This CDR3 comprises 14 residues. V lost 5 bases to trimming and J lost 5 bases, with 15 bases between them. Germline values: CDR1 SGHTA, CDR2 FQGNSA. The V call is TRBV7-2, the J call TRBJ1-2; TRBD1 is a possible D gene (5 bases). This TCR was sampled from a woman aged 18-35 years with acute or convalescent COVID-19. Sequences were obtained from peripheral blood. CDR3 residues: CASSQNTGGYGYTF. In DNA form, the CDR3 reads TGTGCCAGCAGCCAAAACACGGGGGGATATGGCTACACCTTC.